What follows is one TCR beta chain and its context. No cognate antigen has been identified for it. Base qualities are not recorded, but no much larger clone differs from it by a single base. The data originate from a study of cytomegalovirus exposure and HLA in healthy donors (TCRdb year 2017). General notes on the study: According to an earlier analysis of several hundred of the donors, some 180 million T cells yielded 117 million unique TCR beta sequences and around 300 Gb of sequence data. Approximately 310 gigabases of sequencing data and tens of millions of unique TCR sequences were included in an early release covering about 600 HLA-typed donors. The study used immunosequencing to profile the T cell repertoires of more than 650 subjects and linked those repertoires to cytomegalovirus serostatus. A later analysis re-examined previously published TCR beta repertoires from roughly 720 donors and added high-resolution HLA genotyping to investigate patterns of TCR occurrence. To decide whether each TCR beta V gene segment behaved as functional or pseudogenic, an earlier analysis of some 600 of the donors relied on high-throughput TCR beta sequencing. The study aimed to test whether cataloging public T cell receptors could reveal signatures of past pathogen exposure. All discovery cohort repertoires had been generated using a single sequencing platform. Besides the first cohort of roughly 700 subjects, a separate validation cohort made up of over 95 different subjects was used. In the later analysis, no new phenotypic data were used to find candidate immune exposures; instead, reliance was placed on TCR beta sequences and their occurrence across donors. HLA typing covered class I and class II loci at four-digit resolution. To predict cytomegalovirus infection status, the study combined high-throughput TCR immunosequencing, statistical association of individual TCRs with disease status, and machine learning. Across approximately 400 genotyped donors of the cohort, an average of 235,054 unique TCR beta nucleotide sequences per donor were sequenced, and roughly a sixth of those sequences were non-productive. Donor age, sex, ethnicity and CMV serostatus were compiled alongside the repertoire data. In a later genetic analysis, genome-wide SNP genotypes for about 55% of the 666 donors were used, and that subset was treated as a discovery cohort. Five DR-DQ haplotypes were handled as single units for association and clustering because linkage in the cohort was strong. The number of donors typed differed by locus, with about 629-640 for A, B, C, DRB1 and DQB1, roughly 520 for DQA1, over 600 for DPA1, and around 460 for DPB1. The genetic ancestry cluster associated with self-reported Caucasian donors included 81% of the roughly 400 genotyped donors.

The cohort consisted of fewer than 700 healthy bone marrow donors. At the time of sampling, all cohort members were nominally healthy, though unrecorded immune exposures were likely present. The donor was CMV seropositive and was included in the group of approximately 310 seropositive cohort members. A peripheral blood sample was collected from each donor, and TCR beta sequencing was performed on peripheral blood mononuclear cells. The Qiagen DNeasy Blood Extraction Kit was used to extract genomic DNA from the blood cell samples. The germline V gene provides CDR1 SGHTS and CDR2 YDEGEE. Including the terminal cysteine and phenylalanine, the CDR3 comprises 14 residues. The retained sequence is limited to the CDR3, 42 bases, with the frame set at the first base. Trimming accounts for 5 bases at V and 5 bases at J, while the number of junction bases matched to no gene is 9. Library method: the immunoSEQ multiplex PCR assay. For the multiplex PCR, a mixture combining 60 forward primers for TCR Vbeta segments and 13 reverse primers for TCR Jbeta segments was used. A multiplex PCR assay on genomic DNA amplified the CDR3 region of rearranged TCR beta genes. The Illumina HiSeq System was used to sequence the amplified TCR beta libraries as 87-base-pair reads. In the original analysis: A later analysis counted tens of millions of unique TCR beta chains across the approximately 700 repertoires, and around 9.9 million of these chains were shared by at least two donors. Raw reads were error-corrected and collapsed into unique sequences with a nearest-neighbor algorithm that merged closely related sequences to remove PCR and sequencing errors. V, D and J gene segments were assigned by aligning CDR3 sequences to IMGT reference sequences. Each retained sequence needed at least a six-nucleotide match to both a V gene segment and a J gene segment. A rearrangement was called productive if the CDR3 had no stop codons and remained in frame with V and J, and every other rearrangement was called non-productive. CDR3 was defined according to IMGT convention as the region running from the second conserved V-encoded cysteine to the conserved J-encoded phenylalanine. Sequences without an unambiguous match to a single V gene segment were excluded from the earlier analysis of over 500 of the donors. An earlier analysis of about 590 of the donors classified V segments as functional when productive rearrangements were above 56.7% and as segregating when the standard deviation between donors was above 5%. A statistical classification framework was built to diagnose cytomegalovirus status from the catalog of TCR beta chain sequences. V and J gene assignment, in a later analysis, came from comparing TCR nucleotide sequences with IMGT/GENE-DB human TR gene sequences. A later analysis assigned CDR3 sequences and most-parsimonious VDJ recombination scenarios with the TCRdist pipeline. A later analysis defined each TCR beta chain by its CDR3 amino acid sequence plus V-gene family, and excluded reads lacking a unique V-gene family. As a way to deal with suspected cross-contamination and a sequencing artifact, a later analysis dropped 640 or so nucleotide sequences that were highly shared and had low generation probability. For each public chain, a later analysis derived a clonal expansion index from normalized ranks of inferred template counts within each repertoire. Generation probabilities in a later analysis came from a VDJ recombination model fitted to out-of-frame rearrangements, and those results were checked against IGoR. Hypergeometric tests were used in a later analysis to score TCR-TCR, TCR-HLA and TCR-CMV co-occurrence, with a repertoire-size bias correction applied to the TCR pairs. In a later analysis, false discovery rates were estimated by permuting HLA or CMV assignments 20 times. A later analysis grouped co-occurring TCRs with DBSCAN, adding TCRdist sequence similarity when clustering within HLA-allele-positive subsets. Co-occurrence clustering excluded repertoires with fewer than 30,000 or more than 120,000 public chains, plus five with anomalous nucleotide sharing. TCRdb provides this immuneACCESS table in a form limited to in-frame rearrangements. Some clones are lacking; in checked studies, under half of them reflect an unresolved V gene, and why the rest are absent is not known. The V and J calls and clone size are taken from that table; D and trimming were inferred from the DNA. For this sample the table gives 83,000 or so clones, of which about 80% were detected only once. The ten most abundant clones make up around 10% of the sample.

What the study reported, not specific to this receptor: Across donors, most TCR sequences were observed very rarely, whereas some public TCRs were present in many individuals. In a later analysis, some 17,000 TCR beta sequences were associated with specific HLA alleles at a false discovery rate of 0.05. The authors suggested that the approach could potentially be generalized to other disease states and immunological phenotypes. In a later analysis, HLA-associated TCR beta chains were found to be more clonally expanded and to have lower generation probabilities than equally common non-associated chains. A later genetic analysis reported fewer N-insertions in productive TCRs among donors in an Asian-associated ancestry cluster than the roughly 700-donor mean. Because HLA typing was unavailable for some donors at each locus, only the typed subset was used in association tests. Strong co-occurrence of HLA alleles, especially DR and DQ, made assigning TCR associations to individual alleles difficult. A cluster of highly shared sequence variants was judged likely to represent a technical artifact of the sequencing pipeline. Roughly uniform sequencing depth across donors was assumed in presence/absence analyses, although this assumption may not hold. V-gene and J-gene trimming of TCR beta chains was associated with a missense DCLRE1C variant in a later genetic analysis, and the association was replicated in an independent cohort. CMV serostatus was the only immune exposure information available for the cohort. The earlier analysis of 587 of the donors excluded about 16 rarely observed V segments, including chromosome 9 orphons, because counts were too low. The 87-base-pair reads could not distinguish some IMGT-functional V segments, including TRBV6-2 and TRBV6-3, so those segments were excluded. In the study, approximately 160 TCR beta chains were listed as associated with cytomegalovirus. A later analysis reported that several top co-occurrence clusters appeared linked to parvovirus B19, influenza, CMV and Epstein-Barr virus. A few of the identified cytomegalovirus-associated TCR beta chains were confirmed in vitro to be specific for cytomegalovirus antigens. Most CMV-associated TCR beta chains appeared to be HLA-restricted in a later analysis, and the HLA associations seemed to be driven largely by CMV exposure. In an earlier analysis of some 550 of the donors, most TCR beta V segments were observed in productive rearrangements about 87% or about 30% of the time, broadly matching IMGT annotations. A further reported finding was that TCR beta sequences accurately predicted the HLA-A and HLA-B alleles for most subjects in the first cohort. Linkage disequilibrium might explain the correlated functional status among segregating V segments, but an unknown experimental factor could not be ruled out. In a later analysis, the rate of TCR association differed among HLA loci, with DRB1 alleles having the most associated TCRs and HLA-C alleles having the fewest. In both the original and validation cohorts, the classifier was reported to diagnose cytomegalovirus status with high specificity and sensitivity. In this cohort, only TCR beta chains were sequenced, and detectable features were limited by the absence of alpha or paired-chain data.

Sequencing was carried out using PBMCs. Recombination connected TRBV5-8 to TRBJ2-5, with 7 middle bases fitting TRBD1. This TCR derives from a man between 25 and 39 years old in good health and CMV-seropositive. The DNA sequence is as follows: TGTGCCAGCAGGATAGTAGGGGGCGGCGAGACCCAGTACTTC. Its translation reads: CASRIVGGGETQYF.